This T cell receptor beta chain emerged from a study of shared clonotypes between healthy human individuals. Study-level findings and limits: The study sampled only blood, and tissue repertoires likely differ.

About this clone: Its antigen is currently unknown.

The authors distributed each subset's genomic DNA evenly over several immunoSEQ plates. Sorted-subset replicate PCRs used approximately 200 ng of genomic DNA. This amount corresponded to some 32,000 T cell genomes. Sequenced by immunoSEQ multiplex PCR; TCRdb stores in-frame clones only, minus some. The sample consists of approximately 600,000 clones, 90% to 95% of them appearing once. Naive CD8 cells, CD45RO-negative and positively selected for CCR7, excluded terminally differentiated effector memory CD45RA+ cells. The TCR comes from a young woman in good health. The sequencing sample was made of naive CD8+ T cells sorted from blood.

The CDR3 sequence is CASSSGQTTYEQYF. The CDR3 bases are TGTGCCAGCAGCTCGGGACAAACCACCTACGAGCAGTACTTC. The chain uses TRBV6-1 and TRBJ2-7; a possible D gene is TRBD1 (6 bases). The germline V gene encodes CDR1 MNHNS and CDR2 SASEGT. The CDR3 has 14 amino acids. V dropped 6 bases and J dropped 2 bases, with 14 bases sitting between them.